The 15 T cell receptor beta chains below all came from one sample that was sequenced in a study of cytomegalovirus exposure and HLA in healthy donors. Sequencing used immunoSEQ multiplex PCR; TCRdb keeps in-frame clones, though not all of them. The repertoire includes around 150,000 clones, 70% to 90% of them detected once, and 4.5% to 7% sits in the top ten. The source material was PBMCs. All receptors come from a woman in her 30s in good health and CMV-seronegative.

This clone was found a few times. V is TRBV5-1 and J is TRBJ2-5, with a weak D call TRBD1 (6 bases). From germline, CDR1 is SGHRS and CDR2 YFSETQ. The V gene lost 3 bases and the J gene lost 2 bases, with 17 bases spanning the gap. The length of the CDR3 is 16 residues. The CDR3 loop is CASSSDPGTTQETQYF. DNA for the CDR3: TGCGCCAGCAGCTCGGACCCCGGGACAACGCAAGAGACCCAGTACTTC.

Details on this clone: At one of its ends the junction is not consistent with the germline gene, which may arise from a read error. The chain is built from TRBV6-1 and TRBJ2-1; a weak D match, TRBD2 (6 bases). The germline gives CDR1 MNHNS, CDR2 SASEGT. The CDR3 runs to 14 residues. The CDR3, as DNA: TGTGCCGGCAGCCGGGGGAGCTCCTACAATGAGCAGTTCTTC. Its translation is CAGSRGSSYNEQFF.

The J gene is TRBJ2-7, the V gene TRBV6-5; tentatively, D is TRBD2 (6 bases). V lost 7 bases and J 3 bases, leaving 13 bases between the germline ends. The CDR3 length is 13 residues. Germline V CDR1 and CDR2: MNHEY, SVGAGI. The CDR3 nucleotides read TGTGCCAGCACCCTACCCGGGGGCTACGAGCAGTACTTC. Translating it yields CASTLPGGYEQYF.

This rearrangement joins TRBV6-5 to TRBJ1-4; weak D call: TRBD1 (5 bases). V lost 5 bases and J 8 bases, leaving 18 bases between the germline ends. The germline V gene encodes CDR1 MNHEY and CDR2 SVGAGI. This CDR3 is 15 amino acids long. The CDR3 region is CASSTRGTGTEKLFF. The CDR3 DNA reads as TGTGCCAGCAGTACGCGGGGGACGGGTACAGAAAAACTGTTTTTT.

The genes are TRBV9 and TRBJ1-2, with no clear D. Germline values: CDR1 SGDLS, CDR2 YYNGEE. The length of the CDR3 is 13 residues. Trimming removed 1 base from V and 6 bases from J, with 10 bases in between. CDR3 protein: CASSVSGTHGYTF. In DNA, the CDR3 is TGTGCCAGCAGCGTATCAGGAACCCATGGCTACACCTTC.

This chain joins TRBV19 and TRBJ1-1; D is uncertain. CDR3 length: 14 residues. CDR1 is LNHDA, CDR2 SQIVND, per germline (reference sequence). Between the trimmed V and J ends, which lost 9 bases and 0 bases, there was a span of 14 bases. CDR3 coding DNA: TGTGCCAGCACCATCGGAGATATGAACACTGAAGCTTTCTTT. Translation: CASTIGDMNTEAFF.

This clone was seen just once. The genes are TRBV5-1 and TRBJ1-2; 10 bases are a match to TRBD1. The CDR3 is made up of 14 amino acids. The V and J ends lost 4 bases and 8 bases, in that order; junction bases with no gene match: 8. Germline lookup yields CDR1 SGHRS and CDR2 YFSETQ. CDR3 nucleotides: TGCGCCAGCAGCGGGGACAGGGGTTCGTCGGGCTACACCTTC. Translating it yields CASSGDRGSSGYTF.

This chain connects TRBV4-3 to TRBJ2-5; TRBD2 matches 8 bases. The CDR3 is made up of 16 amino acids. Unmatched junction bases numbered 9, after V lost 1 base and J lost 5 bases. Germline V gene sequence: CDR1 LGHNA, CDR2 YSLEER. The CDR3 DNA follows: TGCGCCAGCAGCCAAGTCTTCGGGGGGGCCGGGGAGACCCAGTACTTC. Residues: CASSQVFGGAGETQYF.

The rearrangement joins TRBV9 to TRBJ2-1; the match to TRBD2 covers 11 bases. V lost 4 bases and J lost 6; bases outside the gene matches: 6. This CDR3 has 15 residues. Germline CDR1 and CDR2: SGDLS and YYNGEE. The CDR3 loop reads CASSTGTSGPNEQFF. The DNA of the CDR3 is TGTGCCAGCAGCACCGGGACTAGCGGACCCAATGAGCAGTTCTTC.

This clone was detected once. The chain employs TRBV27 and TRBJ1-4, with D perhaps TRBD1 (5 bases). Trimming took off 5 bases at V and 8 bases at J, with 18 bases between the two ends. CDR1 and CDR2 from the germline V gene are MNHEY and SMNVEV (reference sequence). The CDR3 consists of 15 residues. CDR3 sequence: CASSPLGGEGEKLFF. The CDR3 nucleotides are TGTGCCAGCAGTCCCCTCGGGGGGGAGGGAGAAAAACTGTTTTTT.

The chain is built from TRBV30 and TRBJ1-1; D perhaps matches TRBD1 (5 bases). This CDR3 is built from 13 residues. Germline V CDR1 and CDR2: GTSNPN, SVGIG (reference sequence). Trimming pared 0 bases from V and 8 bases from J, leaving 13 bases between. The CDR3 bases are TGTGCCTGGAGTGTGGACACTGCGAAGGAAGCTTTCTTT. It encodes CAWSVDTAKEAFF.

The rearrangement joins TRBV5-6 to TRBJ1-1; unclear D gene. CDR1 SGHDT and CDR2 YYEEEE come from the germline V gene. This CDR3 contains 12 residues. V was clipped by 7 bases and J by 0 bases, with 7 bases between them. CDR3 DNA sequence: TGTGCCAGCGAAAGGGTGAACACTGAAGCTTTCTTT. Translated, it gives CASERVNTEAFF. Full variable domain (outside the CDR3, taken from reference TRBV5-6 and TRBJ1-1): DAGVTQSPTHLIKTRGQQVTLRCSPKSGHDTVSWYQQALGQGPQFIFQYYEEEERQRGNFPDRFSGHQFPNYSSELNVNALLLGDSALYLCASERVNTEAFFGQGTRLTVV.

This clone has a single count. The rearrangement uses TRBV18 and TRBJ1-1, with TRBD1 as a possible D gene (6 bases). The CDR3 totals 15 residues. The ends were cut back, 0 bases at V and 1 base at J, with 9 bases in the middle. Germline V lookup: CDR1 KGHSH, CDR2 LQKENI. The CDR3 DNA is TGTGCCAGCTCACCACCTACAGGGAGGAACACTGAAGCTTTCTTT. Amino acid sequence: CASSPPTGRNTEAFF.

The chain joins TRBV7-3 to TRBJ2-5; tentatively, D is TRBD2 (7 bases). CDR3 length equals 13 residues. Germline V CDR1 and CDR2: SGHTA, FQGTGA. The V and J ends lost 4 bases and 5 bases respectively, with 11 bases between them. The CDR3, as DNA: TGTGCCAGCAGCTGGGGGGGCCTGGAGACCCAGTACTTC. Its protein product is CASSWGGLETQYF. Together with reference TRBV7-3 and TRBJ2-5, the CDR3 gives the full variable domain: GAGVSQTPSNKVTEKGKYVELRCDPISGHTALYWYRQSLGQGPEFLIYFQGTGAADDSGLPNDRFFAVRPEGSVSTLKIQRTERGDSAVYLCASSWGGLETQYFGPGTRLLVL.

The genes are TRBV5-1 and TRBJ2-6, with TRBD1 as a possible D gene (7 bases). CDR1 and CDR2 from the germline V gene are SGHRS and YFSETQ. V dropped 2 bases and J dropped 0 bases, with 12 bases sitting between them. The CDR3 totals 17 residues. CDR3 nucleotides: TGCGCCAGCAGCTTTGCGGGACAGAGCTCTGGGGCCAACGTCCTGACTTTC. Amino acids: CASSFAGQSSGANVLTF.